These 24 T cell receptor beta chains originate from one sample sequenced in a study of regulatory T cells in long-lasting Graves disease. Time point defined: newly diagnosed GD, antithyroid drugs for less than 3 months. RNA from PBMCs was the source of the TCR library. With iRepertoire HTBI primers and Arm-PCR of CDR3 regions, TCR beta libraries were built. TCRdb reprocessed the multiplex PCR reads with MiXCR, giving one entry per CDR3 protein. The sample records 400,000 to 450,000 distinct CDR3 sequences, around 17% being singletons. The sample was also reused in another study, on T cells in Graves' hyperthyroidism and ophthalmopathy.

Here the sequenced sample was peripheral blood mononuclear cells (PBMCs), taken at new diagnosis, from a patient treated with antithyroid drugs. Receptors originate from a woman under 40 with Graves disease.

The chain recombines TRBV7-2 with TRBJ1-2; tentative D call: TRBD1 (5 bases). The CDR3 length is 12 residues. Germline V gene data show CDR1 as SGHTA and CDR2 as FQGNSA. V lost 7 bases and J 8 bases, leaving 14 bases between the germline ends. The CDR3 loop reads CASNRDPLGYTF. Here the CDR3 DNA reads TGTGCCAGCAATCGGGACCCCCTAGGCTACACCTTC.

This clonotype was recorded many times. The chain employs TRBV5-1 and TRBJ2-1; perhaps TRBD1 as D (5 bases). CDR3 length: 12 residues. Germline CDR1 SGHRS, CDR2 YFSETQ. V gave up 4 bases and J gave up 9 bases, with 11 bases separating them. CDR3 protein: CASSEGVAEQFF. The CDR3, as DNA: TGCGCCAGCAGCGAAGGGGTGGCTGAGCAGTTCTTC. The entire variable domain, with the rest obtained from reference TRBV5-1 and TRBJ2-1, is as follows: KAGVTQTPRYLIKTRGQQVTLSCSPISGHRSVSWYQQTPGQGLQFLFEYFSETQRNKGNFPGRFSGRQFSNSRSEMNVSTLELGDSALYLCASSEGVAEQFFGPGTRLTVL.

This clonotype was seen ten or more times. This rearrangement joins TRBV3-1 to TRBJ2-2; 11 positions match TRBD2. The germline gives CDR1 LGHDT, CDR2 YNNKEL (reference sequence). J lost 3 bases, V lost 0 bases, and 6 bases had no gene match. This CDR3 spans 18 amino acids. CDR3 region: CASSQEYSGREYTGELFF. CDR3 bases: TGTGCCAGCAGCCAAGAATATAGCGGGAGGGAGTACACCGGGGAGCTGTTTTTT.

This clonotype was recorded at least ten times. DNA of the CDR3: TGTGCCAGCAGCCACACAGGGGACACCGGGGAGCTGTTTTTT. Its translation: CASSHTGDTGELFF. This chain uses TRBV7-9 with TRBJ2-2, with 7 bases identical to TRBD1. The CDR3 loop spans 14 amino acids. The V gene's germline CDR1 is SEHNR and CDR2 FQNEAQ (reference sequence). The junction had 3 bases not matched to a gene; V was cut back by 5 bases and J by 3 bases. Combining the CDR3 with reference TRBV7-9 and TRBJ2-2 gives the whole variable domain DTGVSQNPRHKITKRGQNVTFRCDPISEHNRLYWYRQTLGQGPEFLTYFQNEAQLEKSRLLSDRFSAERPKGSFSTLEIQRTEQGDSAMYLCASSHTGDTGELFFGEGSRLTVL.

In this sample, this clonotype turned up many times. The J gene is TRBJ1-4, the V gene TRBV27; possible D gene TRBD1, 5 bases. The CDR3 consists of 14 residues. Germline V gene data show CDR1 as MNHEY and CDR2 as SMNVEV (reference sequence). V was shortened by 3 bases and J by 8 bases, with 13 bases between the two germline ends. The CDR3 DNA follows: TGTGCCAGCAGTTTGACGGGGGGGTACGAAAAACTGTTTTTT. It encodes CASSLTGGYEKLFF.

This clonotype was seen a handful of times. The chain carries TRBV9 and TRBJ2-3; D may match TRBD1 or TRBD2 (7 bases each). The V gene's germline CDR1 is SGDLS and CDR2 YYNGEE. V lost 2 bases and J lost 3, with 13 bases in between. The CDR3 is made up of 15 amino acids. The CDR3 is CASSVGGGRTDTQYF. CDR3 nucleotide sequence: TGTGCCAGCAGCGTGGGAGGGGGCAGGACAGATACGCAGTATTTT.

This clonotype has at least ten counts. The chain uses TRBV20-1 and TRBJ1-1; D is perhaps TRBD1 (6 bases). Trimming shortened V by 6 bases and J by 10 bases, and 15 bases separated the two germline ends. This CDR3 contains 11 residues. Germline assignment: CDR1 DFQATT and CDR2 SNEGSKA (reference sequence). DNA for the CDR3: TGCAGTGCAAGACAGGCGGGGTCAGCTTTCTTT. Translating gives CSARQAGSAFF.

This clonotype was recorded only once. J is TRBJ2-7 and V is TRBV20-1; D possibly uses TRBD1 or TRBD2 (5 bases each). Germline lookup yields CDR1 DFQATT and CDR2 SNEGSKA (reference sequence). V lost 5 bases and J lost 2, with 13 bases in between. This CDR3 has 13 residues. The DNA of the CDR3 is TGCAGTGCTGCTCCGGGGCCAACCTACGAGCAGTACTTC. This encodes CSAAPGPTYEQYF.

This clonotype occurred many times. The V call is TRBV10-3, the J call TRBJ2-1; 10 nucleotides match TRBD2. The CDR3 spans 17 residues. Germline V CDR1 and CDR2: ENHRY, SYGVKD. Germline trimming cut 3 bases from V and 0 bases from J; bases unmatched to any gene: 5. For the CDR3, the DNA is TGTGCCATCAGTGACCTAGCGGGAGATACCTCCTACAATGAGCAGTTCTTC. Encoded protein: CAISDLAGDTSYNEQFF.

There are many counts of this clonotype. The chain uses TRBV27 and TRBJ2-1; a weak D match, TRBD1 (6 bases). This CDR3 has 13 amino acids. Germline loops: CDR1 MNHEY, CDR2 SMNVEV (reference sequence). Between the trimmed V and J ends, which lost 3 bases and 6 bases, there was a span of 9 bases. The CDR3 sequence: CASSFGGRNEQFF. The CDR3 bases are TGTGCCAGCAGTTTTGGGGGCCGCAATGAGCAGTTCTTC.

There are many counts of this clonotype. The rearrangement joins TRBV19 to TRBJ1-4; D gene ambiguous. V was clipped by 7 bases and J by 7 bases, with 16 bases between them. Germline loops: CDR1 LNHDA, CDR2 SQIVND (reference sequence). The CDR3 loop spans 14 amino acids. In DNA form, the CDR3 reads TGTGCCAGTACCGGAGCGGAGATCAGTGAAAAACTGTTTTTT. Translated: CASTGAEISEKLFF.

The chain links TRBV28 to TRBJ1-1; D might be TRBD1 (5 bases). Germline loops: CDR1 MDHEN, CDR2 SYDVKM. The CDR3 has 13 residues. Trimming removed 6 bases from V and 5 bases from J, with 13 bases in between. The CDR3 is CASRNLQGTEAFF. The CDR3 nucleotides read TGTGCCAGCAGAAACCTCCAGGGAACTGAAGCTTTCTTT.

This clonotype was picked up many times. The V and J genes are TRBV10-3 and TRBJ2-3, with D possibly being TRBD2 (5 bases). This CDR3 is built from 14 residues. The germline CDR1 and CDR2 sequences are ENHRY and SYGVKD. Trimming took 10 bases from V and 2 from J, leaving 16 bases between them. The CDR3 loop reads CATEDKRITDTQYF. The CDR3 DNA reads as TGTGCCACCGAGGATAAGCGGATCACAGATACGCAGTATTTT.

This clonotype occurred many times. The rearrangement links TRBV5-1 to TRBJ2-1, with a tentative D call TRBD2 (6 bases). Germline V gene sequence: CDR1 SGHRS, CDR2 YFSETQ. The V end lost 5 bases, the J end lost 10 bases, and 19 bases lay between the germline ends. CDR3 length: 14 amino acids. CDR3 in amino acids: CASRGEARGLEQFF. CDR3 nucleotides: TGCGCCAGCAGGGGGGAGGCCCGGGGCCTGGAGCAGTTCTTC.

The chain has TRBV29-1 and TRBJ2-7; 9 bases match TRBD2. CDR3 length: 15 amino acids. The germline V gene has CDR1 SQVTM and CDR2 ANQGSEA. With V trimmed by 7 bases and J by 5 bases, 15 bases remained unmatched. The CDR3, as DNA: TGCAGCGCCGCCCTGGGTAGCGGGAGTGTTAACGAGCAGTACTTC. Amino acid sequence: CSAALGSGSVNEQYF.

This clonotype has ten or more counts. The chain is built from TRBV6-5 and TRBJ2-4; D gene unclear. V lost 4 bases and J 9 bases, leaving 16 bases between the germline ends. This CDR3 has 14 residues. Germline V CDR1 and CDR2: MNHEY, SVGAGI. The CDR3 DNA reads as TGTGCCAGCAGTTCCGGAACCGATGGGGTCATTCAGTACTTC. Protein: CASSSGTDGVIQYF.

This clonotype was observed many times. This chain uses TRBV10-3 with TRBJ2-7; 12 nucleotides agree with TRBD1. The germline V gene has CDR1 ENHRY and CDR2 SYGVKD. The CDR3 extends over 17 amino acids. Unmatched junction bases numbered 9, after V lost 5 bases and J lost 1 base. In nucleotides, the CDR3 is TGTGCCATCAGTTCCCCGGGACAGGGGGCAAATTCCTACGAGCAGTACTTC. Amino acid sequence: CAISSPGQGANSYEQYF.

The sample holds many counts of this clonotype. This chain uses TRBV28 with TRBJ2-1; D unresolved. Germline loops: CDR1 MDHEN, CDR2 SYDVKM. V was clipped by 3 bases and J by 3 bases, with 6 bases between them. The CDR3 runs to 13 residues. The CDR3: CASSFTDYNEQFF. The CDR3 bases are TGTGCCAGCAGTTTCACAGACTACAATGAGCAGTTCTTC. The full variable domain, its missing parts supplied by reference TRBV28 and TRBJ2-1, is DVKVTQSSRYLVKRTGEKVFLECVQDMDHENMFWYRQDPGLGLRLIYFSYDVKMKEKGDIPEGYSVSREKKERFSLILESASTNQTSMYLCASSFTDYNEQFFGPGTRLTVL.

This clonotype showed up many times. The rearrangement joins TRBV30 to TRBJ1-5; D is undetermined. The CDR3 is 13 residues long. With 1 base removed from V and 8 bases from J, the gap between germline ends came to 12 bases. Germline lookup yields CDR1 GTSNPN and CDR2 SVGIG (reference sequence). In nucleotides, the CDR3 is TGTGCCTGGAGTGGGAGTTTGACGGAGCCCCAGCATTTT. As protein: CAWSGSLTEPQHF.

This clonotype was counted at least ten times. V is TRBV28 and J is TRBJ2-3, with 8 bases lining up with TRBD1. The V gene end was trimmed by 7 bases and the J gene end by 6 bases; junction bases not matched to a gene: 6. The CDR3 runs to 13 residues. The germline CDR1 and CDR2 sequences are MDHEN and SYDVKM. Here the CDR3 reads CASNNRDRDTQYF. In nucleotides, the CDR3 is TGTGCCAGCAATAACCGGGACAGGGATACGCAGTATTTT.

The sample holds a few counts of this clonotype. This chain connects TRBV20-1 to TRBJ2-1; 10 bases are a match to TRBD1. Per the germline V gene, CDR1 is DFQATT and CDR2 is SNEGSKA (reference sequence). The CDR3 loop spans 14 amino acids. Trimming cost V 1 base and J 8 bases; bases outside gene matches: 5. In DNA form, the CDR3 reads TGCAGTGCTAGAGGGGACAGGGGATTTTATGAGCAGTTCTTC. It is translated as CSARGDRGFYEQFF.

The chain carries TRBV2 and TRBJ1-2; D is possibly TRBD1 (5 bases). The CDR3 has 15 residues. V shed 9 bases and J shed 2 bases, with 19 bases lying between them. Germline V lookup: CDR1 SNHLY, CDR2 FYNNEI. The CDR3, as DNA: TGTGCCAGTCAAACCGGGACGGGGGAGAACTATGGCTACACCTTC. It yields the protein CASQTGTGENYGYTF. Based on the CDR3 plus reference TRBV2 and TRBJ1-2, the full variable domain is EPEVTQTPSHQVTQMGQEVILRCVPISNHLYFYWYRQILGQKVEFLVSFYNNEISEKSEIFDDQFSVERPDGSNFTLKIRSTKLEDSAMYFCASQTGTGENYGYTFGSGTRLTVV.

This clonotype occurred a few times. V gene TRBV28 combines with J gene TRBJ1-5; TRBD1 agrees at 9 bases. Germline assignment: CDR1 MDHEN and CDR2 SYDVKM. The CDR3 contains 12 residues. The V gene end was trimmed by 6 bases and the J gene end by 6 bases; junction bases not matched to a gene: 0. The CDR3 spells CASRGQGQPQHF. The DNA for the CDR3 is TGTGCCAGCAGGGGACAGGGTCAGCCCCAGCATTTT.

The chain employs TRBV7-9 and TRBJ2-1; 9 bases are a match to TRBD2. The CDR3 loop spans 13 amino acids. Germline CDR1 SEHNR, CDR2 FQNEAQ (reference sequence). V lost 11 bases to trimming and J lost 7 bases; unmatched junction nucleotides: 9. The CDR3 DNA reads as TGTGCCGCCCCGGTAGCGGGGGTTAATGAGCAGTTCTTC. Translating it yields CAAPVAGVNEQFF.